This T cell receptor (beta chain) was sequenced in a study of OX40 agonist ivuxolimab in advanced cancers. The wider study: As their treatment, patients were administered ivuxolimab, an agonistic anti-OX40 (CD134) antibody. A male proportion of just over 80% was recorded, with mean age about 54 years and range roughly 23 to 90. Study-level points and caveats: It was also the case that some nonresponders had low normalized T-cell clonal expansion. In the expanded peripheral T cells, antigen specificity was never determined.

Clones were read by immunoSEQ multiplex PCR, and TCRdb kept only the in-frame ones, dropping some. The data contain tens of thousands of clones, 65% to 90% of them singletons. Trimming stripped 6 bases from V and 0 bases from J, with 12 bases between. The CDR3 covers 13 residues. Germline V gene lookup returns CDR1 SQVTM and CDR2 ANQGSEA. Worth noting for this clone: Its specificity is not known.

The sample in question was CD4+ or CD8+ T cells sorted from blood, obtained in a trial of the OX40 agonist ivuxolimab. V usage is TRBV29-1 and J usage is TRBJ2-7; a weak D match, TRBD1 (6 bases). The TCR comes from an adult with an advanced solid tumor such as melanoma, head and neck, liver or kidney cancer. CDR3 sequence: CSVPGVGSYEQYF. For the CDR3, the DNA is TGCAGCGTGCCAGGGGTCGGCTCCTACGAGCAGTACTTC.